Presented here are 11 T cell receptor beta chains from one specimen sequenced in a study of CD8 T cells in ankylosing spondylitis. TCRdb called the 5' RACE reads again in MiXCR, with one record for every CDR3 protein. The sample lists some 150,000 distinct CDR3 sequences; around 10% were seen once. Sequencing used blood, either unsorted or a sorted T cell fraction (not recorded which). The receptors stem from a female donor with ankylosing spondylitis or in good health (not recorded which).

This clonotype was seen many times. The V call is TRBV10-3, the J call TRBJ2-2; 9 nucleotides agree with TRBD2. This CDR3 is 15 amino acids long. The V gene end was trimmed by 2 bases and the J gene end by 6 bases; junction bases not matched to a gene: 4. CDR1 is ENHRY and CDR2 is SYGVKD in the germline V gene. The chain's CDR3 is CAISETSGRSGELFF. The CDR3, as DNA: TGTGCCATCAGTGAGACCAGCGGGAGGTCCGGGGAGCTGTTTTTT.

Many counts were recorded for this clonotype. J is TRBJ1-2 and V is TRBV29-1; possibly TRBD1 for D (5 bases). The CDR3 sequence is 13 residues long. Germline CDR1 is SQVTM and CDR2 is ANQGSEA. V dropped 7 bases and J dropped 0 bases, with 12 bases sitting between them. The CDR3 nucleotides read TGCAGCGCCCGTTCGACAGCTAACTATGGCTACACCTTC. Amino acids: CSARSTANYGYTF.

This clonotype was detected ten times or more. V gene TRBV12-3 or TRBV12-4 combines with J gene TRBJ1-1; D call uncertain. This CDR3 region has 13 residues. V lost 6 bases and J lost 1, with 9 bases in between. The CDR3 nucleotides read TGTGCCAGCAGGCAACAATGGAACACTGAAGCTTTCTTT. It yields the protein CASRQQWNTEAFF.

This clonotype was detected ten times or more. The rearrangement uses TRBV5-1 and TRBJ2-1; 7 bases fit TRBD1. The CDR3 consists of 14 residues. Germline V gives CDR1 SGHRS, CDR2 YFSETQ. The trim removed 3 bases at V and 6 bases at J, leaving 6 bases unmatched. CDR3 sequence reads: CASSSVTGPNEQFF. In nucleotides, the CDR3 is TGCGCCAGCAGCTCAGTGACAGGGCCCAATGAGCAGTTCTTC.

This clonotype has a count of ten or more. V is TRBV3-1 and J is TRBJ1-1; possible D gene TRBD1, 6 bases. CDR3 length: 16 residues. The ends were cut back, 0 bases at V and 7 bases at J, with 18 bases in the middle. Germline CDR1 and CDR2: LGHDT and YNNKEL (reference sequence). CDR3 loop: CASSQELPGGRGEAFF. CDR3 sequence (DNA): TGTGCCAGCAGCCAAGAACTACCCGGGGGGCGCGGTGAAGCTTTCTTT.

The V call is TRBV7-9, the J call TRBJ1-1; possible D gene TRBD1, 5 bases. V lost 5 bases, J lost 6 bases, and 10 bases lay in between. Per the germline V gene, CDR1 is SEHNR and CDR2 is FQNEAQ (reference sequence). The CDR3 is 12 amino acids. CDR3 residues: CASSPGGSEAFF. The CDR3 DNA is TGTGCCAGCAGCCCGGGGGGTTCTGAAGCTTTCTTT.

The chain joins TRBV6-2 or TRBV6-3 to TRBJ1-6, with D perhaps TRBD1 (5 bases). Germline CDR1 is MNHEY and CDR2 is SVGEGT. The CDR3 runs to 16 residues. Trimming removed 4 bases from V and 9 bases from J, with 19 bases in between. CDR3 DNA: TGTGCCAGCAGTTGGGACGCGCCGGGGAATATTTCACCCCTCCACTTT. This encodes CASSWDAPGNISPLHF.

In this sample, this clonotype turned up many times. This chain joins TRBV7-6 and TRBJ1-4; 11 bases agree with TRBD1. Per the germline V gene, CDR1 is SGHVS and CDR2 is FNYEAQ. V shed 0 bases, J shed 5 bases, and the junction held 8 bases outside the gene matches. The CDR3 is 18 amino acids. CDR3 sequence reads: CASSLAPGRDRGNEKLFF. CDR3 coding DNA: TGTGCCAGCAGCTTAGCCCCCGGGCGGGACAGGGGGAATGAAAAACTGTTTTTT.

The sample holds many counts of this clonotype. This CDR3 is CASSASGTGEPNTEAFF. The CDR3 DNA is TGTGCCAGCAGCGCAAGTGGGACAGGGGAGCCCAACACTGAAGCTTTCTTT. This rearrangement joins TRBV7-6 to TRBJ1-1; 10 positions agree with TRBD1. The V and J ends lost 5 bases and 2 bases, in that order; junction bases with no gene match: 11. The germline V gene encodes CDR1 SGHVS and CDR2 FNYEAQ. The CDR3 length is 17 residues. The full variable domain, rest sourced from reference TRBV7-6 and TRBJ1-1, is GAGVSQSPRYKVTKRGQDVALRCDPISGHVSLYWYRQALGQGPEFLTYFNYEAQQDKSGLPNDRFSAERPEGSISTLTIQRTEQRDSAMYRCASSASGTGEPNTEAFFGQGTRLTVV.

This clonotype was detected many times. The chain recombines TRBV20-1 with TRBJ2-1; D is ambiguous. V was trimmed by 4 bases and J by 5 bases, leaving 15 bases between them. Looked up from germline, CDR1 is DFQATT and CDR2 is SNEGSKA (reference sequence). This CDR3 has 14 residues. CDR3 sequence: CSATPPRADNEQFF. In DNA form, the CDR3 reads TGCAGTGCTACACCCCCTAGGGCAGACAATGAGCAGTTCTTC.

The V call is TRBV5-4, the J call TRBJ1-2, with 10 bases aligning to TRBD1. The V gene end was trimmed by 4 bases and the J gene end by 8 bases; junction bases not matched to a gene: 11. Germline V gene lookup returns CDR1 SGHNT and CDR2 YYREEE (reference sequence). The CDR3 sequence is 15 residues long. CDR3 protein: CASSPGSGTGEGYTF. The CDR3 region has the DNA TGTGCCAGCAGCCCCGGGAGCGGGACAGGGGAAGGCTACACCTTC.